The 30 T cell receptor beta chains given below trace back to one sample, sequenced in a study of PD-L1 blockade in urothelial cancer. Here immunoSEQ multiplex PCR was the method, and the copy in TCRdb shows in-frame clones only, minus some. This sample has 130,000 or so clones; roughly 84% occur once, and the top ten carry 2.5% to 3.5%. Time point of the sample: pretreatment peripheral blood. This specimen consisted of PBMCs, obtained around atezolizumab (anti-PD-L1) treatment. These receptors all come from a man aged 45-60 years with urothelial cancer.

The chain couples TRBV5-1 to TRBJ2-5; 8 bases map to TRBD2. The CDR3 is made up of 15 amino acids. Germline lookup yields CDR1 SGHRS and CDR2 YFSETQ. Unmatched junction bases numbered 7, after V lost 4 bases and J lost 2 bases. The CDR3 nucleotides read TGCGCCAGCAGCCCTCGGACTAGCCCTCAAGAGACCCAGTACTTC. Protein product: CASSPRTSPQETQYF.

The chain joins TRBV6-1 to TRBJ2-5; D perhaps matches TRBD1 (5 bases). Germline CDR1 reads MNHNS; CDR2 reads SASEGT. This CDR3 comprises 11 residues. Trimming pared 2 bases from V and 7 bases from J, leaving 5 bases between. CDR3 coding DNA: TGTGCCAGCAGTGAAAGGGGGACCCAGTACTTC. Translation gives CASSERGTQYF.

The J gene is TRBJ1-1, the V gene TRBV19; perhaps TRBD1 as D (5 bases). Germline V gene lookup returns CDR1 LNHDA and CDR2 SQIVND (reference sequence). The germline V and J ends were trimmed by 2 bases and 10 bases, with 8 bases remaining between them. This CDR3 is 11 amino acids long. Here the CDR3 DNA reads TGTGCCAGTAGTATAAGGGGTGGAGCTTTCTTT. It codes for CASSIRGGAFF.

The chain carries TRBV28 and TRBJ1-6; no definite D call. The CDR3 has 13 amino acids. CDR1 and CDR2 (germline): MDHEN, SYDVKM. Trimming shortened V by 1 base and J by 14 bases, and 12 bases separated the two germline ends. The CDR3 DNA sequence: TGTGCCAGCAGTTTATACGCAGATTCGACCCTCCACTTT. Its protein product is CASSLYADSTLHF.

Here the CDR3 DNA reads TGTGCCAGCAGTTTCCCGGAGGTCGACAAAAACATTCAGTACTTC. Encoded protein: CASSFPEVDKNIQYF. The chain recombines TRBV28 with TRBJ2-4; maybe TRBD2 (5 bases). Germline CDR1 is MDHEN and CDR2 is SYDVKM. Trimming removed 3 bases from V and 3 bases from J, with 12 bases in between. The CDR3 loop spans 15 amino acids.

The V call is TRBV10-3, the J call TRBJ1-4; 8 bases fit TRBD1. Germline V gene sequence: CDR1 ENHRY, CDR2 SYGVKD. V shed 8 bases and J 6 bases; nucleotides not matched to a gene: 5. The CDR3 spans 13 residues. The CDR3 region has the DNA TGTGCCATCGCGGAGACAGGGGATGAAAAACTGTTTTTT. This encodes CAIAETGDEKLFF.

The chain combines TRBV10-3 with TRBJ1-2, with D possibly TRBD1 on 6 matching bases. The CDR3 length is 12 residues. V dropped 4 bases and J dropped 4 bases, with 7 bases sitting between them. Germline CDR1 is ENHRY and CDR2 is SYGVKD. CDR3 sequence (DNA): TGTGCCATCAGTGTACAGGGCTATGGCTACACCTTC. Amino acid sequence: CAISVQGYGYTF.

The rearrangement links TRBV7-9 to TRBJ2-7; D unclear. V was shortened by 0 bases and J by 9 bases, with 12 bases between the two germline ends. Germline CDR1 reads SEHNR; CDR2 reads FQNEAQ (reference sequence). This CDR3 region has 13 residues. The CDR3 DNA reads TGTGCCAGCAGCTTAGCCTTTTTAGCTGGGCAGTACTTC. It is translated as CASSLAFLAGQYF. Using reference TRBV7-9 and TRBJ2-7 for the parts outside the CDR3, the full variable domain is DTGVSQNPRHKITKRGQNVTFRCDPISEHNRLYWYRQTLGQGPEFLTYFQNEAQLEKSRLLSDRFSAERPKGSFSTLEIQRTEQGDSAMYLCASSLAFLAGQYFGPGTRLTVT.

The rearrangement uses TRBV28 and TRBJ2-7, with 7 bases identical to TRBD1. Germline trimming cut 1 base from V and 6 bases from J; bases unmatched to any gene: 6. The CDR3 runs 14 residues. CDR1 and CDR2 from the germline V gene are MDHEN and SYDVKM. CDR3 bases: TGTGCCAGCAGTTTATTTTCTTCAGGGGGCGAGCAGTACTTC. As protein: CASSLFSSGGEQYF.

The V and J genes are TRBV4-1 and TRBJ2-2, with a possible D match to TRBD1 (6 bases). The CDR3 spans 18 residues. The V end was cut by 0 bases, the J end by 0 bases, with 14 bases between. From germline, CDR1 is MGHRA and CDR2 YSYEKL. The CDR3 DNA reads as TGCGCCAGCAGCCAAGATGTAGGGGGTATCGCGAACACCGGGGAGCTGTTTTTT. This gives the protein CASSQDVGGIANTGELFF.

The CDR3 spells CASSNQGYGANVLTF. CDR3 bases: TGTGCCAGCAGTAACCAGGGGTATGGGGCCAACGTCCTGACTTTC. The V call is TRBV2, the J call TRBJ2-6, with D perhaps matching TRBD1 (6 bases). With 5 bases removed from V and 3 bases from J, the gap between germline ends came to 11 bases. This CDR3 contains 15 residues. The germline gives CDR1 SNHLY, CDR2 FYNNEI.

This CDR3 is CASRTGVETQYF. CDR3 nucleotides: TGTGCCAGCAGGACGGGGGTGGAGACCCAGTACTTC. The chain employs TRBV6-5 and TRBJ2-5; a possible D gene is TRBD2 (6 bases). The CDR3 extends over 12 amino acids. Germline V CDR1 and CDR2: MNHEY, SVGAGI. V was pared by 6 bases and J by 5 bases, with 10 bases between.

The J gene is TRBJ1-5, the V gene TRBV10-3; TRBD1 is a possible D gene (5 bases). V was trimmed by 3 bases and J by 1 base, leaving 10 bases between them. The germline gives CDR1 ENHRY, CDR2 SYGVKD. CDR3 length: 15 residues. The CDR3 nucleotides read TGTGCCATCAGTGAAGGGGTGGGGAGCAATCAGCCCCAGCATTTT. Its protein product is CAISEGVGSNQPQHF.

The J gene is TRBJ1-1, the V gene TRBV30; D gene uncertain. The CDR3 has 12 amino acids. The germline V gene has CDR1 GTSNPN and CDR2 SVGIG (reference sequence). V lost 2 bases and J lost 6, with 10 bases in between. The CDR3 loop reads CAWSTVVAEAFF. In nucleotides, the CDR3 is TGTGCCTGGAGTACAGTGGTCGCTGAAGCTTTCTTT. Variable domain in full (rest from reference TRBV30 and TRBJ1-1): SQTIHQWPATLVQPVGSPLSLECTVEGTSNPNLYWYRQAAGRGLQLLFYSVGIGQISSEVPQNLSASRPQDRQFILSSKKLLLSDSGFYLCAWSTVVAEAFFGQGTRLTVV.

This clone was recorded a few times. CDR3 amino acids: CASRKTGVQETQYF. CDR3 coding DNA: TGCGCCAGCAGGAAAACAGGGGTCCAAGAGACCCAGTACTTC. V gene TRBV5-1 combines with J gene TRBJ2-5, with 7 positions matching TRBD1. This CDR3 contains 14 residues. V shed 5 bases and J 1 base; nucleotides not matched to a gene: 5. Germline lookup yields CDR1 SGHRS and CDR2 YFSETQ.

The chain uses TRBV18 and TRBJ2-7; weak D call: TRBD2 (6 bases). Germline V gene data show CDR1 as KGHSH and CDR2 as LQKENI. Between the trimmed V and J ends, which lost 3 bases and 2 bases, there was a span of 11 bases. The CDR3 sequence is 14 residues long. The chain's CDR3 is CASSPLGGTYEQYF. CDR3 in DNA: TGTGCCAGCTCACCCCTGGGAGGAACCTACGAGCAGTACTTC.

The gene calls are TRBV28 and TRBJ1-5; 7 nucleotides align to TRBD1. The J segment lost 2 bases and the V segment lost 5 bases, leaving 6 bases of the junction unmatched. Germline V gene sequence: CDR1 MDHEN, CDR2 SYDVKM. This CDR3 contains 15 residues. The CDR3 DNA reads as TGTGCCAGCAGTCTCAGACAGGGCCGCAATCAGCCCCAGCATTTT. Translating gives CASSLRQGRNQPQHF.

This clone was seen a few times. The chain couples TRBV15 to TRBJ1-6; TRBD1 aligns across 10 bases. This CDR3 region has 14 residues. Germline CDR1 LNHNV, CDR2 YYDKDF (reference sequence). The V gene end was trimmed by 5 bases and the J gene end by 10 bases; junction bases not matched to a gene: 5. CDR3 residues: CATSEDRGRSPLHF. The CDR3 nucleotides are TGTGCCACCAGCGAAGACAGGGGGCGATCACCCCTCCACTTT.

The CDR3, as DNA: TGTGCCAGCAGCTTTCCAAGCGGGTCTAGTGAGCAGTTCTTC. As protein: CASSFPSGSSEQFF. The V gene is TRBV5-6, the J gene TRBJ2-1; D possibly corresponds to TRBD2 (6 bases). The CDR3 runs 14 residues. Trimming removed 2 bases at V and 9 bases at J, with 15 bases between. CDR1 and CDR2 from the germline V gene are SGHDT and YYEEEE. Filled out from reference TRBV5-6 and TRBJ2-1, the complete variable domain reads DAGVTQSPTHLIKTRGQQVTLRCSPKSGHDTVSWYQQALGQGPQFIFQYYEEEERQRGNFPDRFSGHQFPNYSSELNVNALLLGDSALYLCASSFPSGSSEQFFGPGTRLTVL.

The gene calls are TRBV7-3 and TRBJ2-1; possible D gene TRBD1, 5 bases. The CDR3 sequence is 14 residues long. The V gene lost 5 bases and the J gene lost 0 bases, with 8 bases spanning the gap. Germline loops: CDR1 SGHTA, CDR2 FQGTGA. CDR3 region: CASSAGHSYNEQFF. As DNA, the CDR3 is TGTGCCAGCAGCGCCGGACACTCCTACAATGAGCAGTTCTTC.

The chain links TRBV11-2 to TRBJ2-1, with a tentative D call TRBD1 (6 bases). Germline CDR1 reads SGHAT; CDR2 reads FQNNGV. V shed 6 bases and J shed 12 bases, with 18 bases lying between them. This CDR3 contains 13 residues. In DNA, the CDR3 is TGTGCCAGCAGTCAGGGGCTGGATCGAGGGCAGTTCTTC. Its translation: CASSQGLDRGQFF.

This chain connects TRBV29-1 to TRBJ2-5; 10 bases agree with TRBD2. This CDR3 has 14 amino acids. V shed 6 bases and J 3 bases; nucleotides not matched to a gene: 7. Germline V gene sequence: CDR1 SQVTM, CDR2 ANQGSEA. In nucleotides, the CDR3 is TGCAGCGTCTTAGCGGGAGGCTCCAAAGAGACCCAGTACTTC. Protein sequence: CSVLAGGSKETQYF. The whole variable domain, remainder taken from reference TRBV29-1 and TRBJ2-5, is SAVISQKPSRDICQRGTSLTIQCQVDSQVTMMFWYRQQPGQSLTLIATANQGSEATYESGFVIDKFPISRPNLTFSTLTVSNMSPEDSSIYLCSVLAGGSKETQYFGPGTRLLVL.

The gene calls are TRBV10-3 and TRBJ2-7; 7 nucleotides line up with TRBD1. Germline V gene data show CDR1 as ENHRY and CDR2 as SYGVKD. The CDR3 sequence is 14 residues long. The ends lost 2 bases at V and 5 bases at J; junction bases unmatched: 6. Here the CDR3 reads CAISEGQEYHEQYF. The CDR3 nucleotides read TGTGCCATCAGTGAGGGACAGGAATACCACGAGCAGTACTTC.

This rearrangement joins TRBV15 to TRBJ1-4; a weak D match, TRBD1 (6 bases). Germline CDR1 and CDR2: LNHNV and YYDKDF (reference sequence). V was cut by 3 bases and J by 13 bases, with 27 bases left in between. This CDR3 has 17 residues. The CDR3 nucleotides are TGTGCCACCAGCAGCGGGCCCGAGACAGGCGGAAAAGGTGGACTGTTTTTT. Its translation: CATSSGPETGGKGGLFF. Drawing the rest from reference TRBV15 and TRBJ1-4, the complete variable domain is DAMVIQNPRYQVTQFGKPVTLSCSQTLNHNVMYWYQQKSSQAPKLLFHYYDKDFNNEADTPDNFQSRRPNTSFCFLDIRSPGLGDTAMYLCATSSGPETGGKGGLFFGSGTQLSVL.

The V gene is TRBV5-1, the J gene TRBJ2-1, with 11 bases that match TRBD2. The length of the CDR3 is 15 residues. The J segment lost 7 bases and the V segment lost 2 bases, leaving 5 bases of the junction unmatched. CDR1 and CDR2 (germline): SGHRS, YFSETQ. In DNA form, the CDR3 reads TGCGCCAGCAGCTTACTAGCGGGAGTAGTGAATGAGCAGTTCTTC. It specifies CASSLLAGVVNEQFF.

The rearrangement uses TRBV12-2 and TRBJ2-3; the table's D call of TRBD2 was not tested on the DNA. TRBV12-2 is an annotated pseudogene. The CDR3 spans 17 residues. CDR3 loop: CASRRLAGAYHTDTQYF. CDR3 DNA sequence: TGTGCAAGTCGCCGACTAGCGGGAGCGTACCACACAGATACGCAGTATTTT.

This sequence joins TRBV11-2 and TRBJ2-1, with 8 bases identical to TRBD2. The CDR3 spans 17 residues. Germline V gene data show CDR1 as SGHAT and CDR2 as FQNNGV. With 5 bases clipped from V and 5 bases from J, the junction kept 14 bases outside the gene matches. The CDR3 bases are TGTGCCAGCAGCCTCTCCCGGGGCAGCGGGGGAGACAATGAGCAGTTCTTC. Translating gives CASSLSRGSGGDNEQFF.

The chain employs TRBV6-5 and TRBJ2-7; the match to TRBD1 covers 11 bases. The junction had 3 bases not matched to a gene; V was cut back by 6 bases and J by 2 bases. This CDR3 spans 14 amino acids. CDR1 is MNHEY and CDR2 is SVGAGI in the germline V gene. CDR3 region: CASRGTGGTYEQYF. The CDR3 nucleotides read TGTGCCAGCAGGGGGACAGGGGGAACCTACGAGCAGTACTTC.

The V and J genes are TRBV6-5 and TRBJ2-5, with TRBD2 matching 8 bases. The V segment lost 4 bases and the J segment 7 bases; nucleotides outside the gene matches: 5. CDR3 length equals 13 residues. The germline V gene has CDR1 MNHEY and CDR2 SVGAGI. The CDR3 bases are TGTGCCAGCAGTTGGAGCGGGAGCGGGACCCAGTACTTC. Protein product: CASSWSGSGTQYF.

This sequence joins TRBV14 and TRBJ2-1; D unclear. Germline V gene sequence: CDR1 SGHDN, CDR2 FVKESK. The CDR3 runs 16 residues. The germline V and J ends were trimmed by 0 bases and 0 bases, with 9 bases remaining between them. The CDR3 nucleotides read TGTGCCAGCAGCCAAGATCTGACTTTCTCCTACAATGAGCAGTTCTTC. Residues: CASSQDLTFSYNEQFF.